Listed below are T cell receptor beta chains from one sample, sequenced in a study of human T cells and chemical hapten exposure. TCRdb re-analysed the RACE reads in MiXCR, keeping a single row per CDR3 protein. The sample gives about 99,000 distinct CDR3 sequences, around an eighth of which show up once; over 2% is in the top ten. Sequencing used whole blood, obtained in connection with sensitization to the hapten diphenylcyclopropenone (DPC). Every receptor here comes from a woman aged 40 to 50 with alopecia areata. Some clones in this sample may be carry-over from other donors' samples. Each CDR3 is given with its conserved first and last residue. The size entry is marked missing in some rows and otherwise reads once, few, many or a size class.

J gene: TRBJ2-4
clone size: -
V gene: TRBV28
CDR3 protein: CASSDRGDKNIQYF

J gene: TRBJ2-7
clone size: -
V gene: TRBV5-1
CDR3 protein: CASSNAVDEQYF

J gene: TRBJ2-4
clone size: -
V gene: TRBV28
CDR3 protein: CASSLTGTYIQYF

J gene: TRBJ1-1
clone size: many
V gene: TRBV7-3
CDR3 protein: CASSRTGTGDTEAFF

J gene: TRBJ1-2
clone size: -
V gene: TRBV12-3/TRBV12-4
CDR3 protein: CASLVRLGGYGYTF

J gene: TRBJ2-1
clone size: -
V gene: TRBV7-6
CDR3 protein: CASSSRQGSSYNEQFF

J gene: TRBJ1-4
clone size: few
V gene: TRBV20-1
CDR3 protein: CSARPPRGRDEKLFF

J gene: TRBJ1-4
clone size: few
V gene: TRBV5-5
CDR3 protein: CASSSETGRDEKLFF

J gene: TRBJ2-7
clone size: few
V gene: TRBV7-6
CDR3 protein: CASSSLREGGPYEQYF

J gene: TRBJ1-5
clone size: -
V gene: TRBV3-1
CDR3 protein: CASSQWTDQPQHF

J gene: TRBJ1-1
clone size: -
V gene: TRBV7-3
CDR3 protein: CASSSEQTGDTEAFF

J gene: TRBJ2-6
clone size: few
V gene: TRBV19
CDR3 protein: CASSIVWAASGANVLTF

J gene: TRBJ2-3
clone size: -
V gene: TRBV7-8
CDR3 protein: CASSGRGTYSTDTQYF

J gene: TRBJ2-7
clone size: few
V gene: TRBV4-3
CDR3 protein: CASSQDRGLSYEQYF

J gene: TRBJ2-4
clone size: -
V gene: TRBV7-2
CDR3 protein: CASSPRTSGTLAKNIQYF

J gene: TRBJ2-7
clone size: -
V gene: TRBV5-1
CDR3 protein: CASSLGGAGEQYF

J gene: TRBJ2-7
clone size: few
V gene: TRBV20-1
CDR3 protein: CSARSTESYEQYF

J gene: TRBJ2-3
clone size: few
V gene: TRBV12-3/TRBV12-4
CDR3 protein: CASSPGGSDTDTQYF

J gene: TRBJ2-1
clone size: -
V gene: TRBV6-2/TRBV6-3
CDR3 protein: CASSPPRDSQNQFF

J gene: TRBJ2-7
clone size: -
V gene: TRBV3-1
CDR3 protein: CDSSQGVAGRPYEQYF

J gene: TRBJ2-7
clone size: -
V gene: TRBV4-3
CDR3 protein: CASSQARAGQGYEQYF

J gene: TRBJ1-2
clone size: few
V gene: TRBV10-3
CDR3 protein: CAISGAGGSSYGYTF

J gene: TRBJ2-5
clone size: -
V gene: TRBV13
CDR3 protein: CASSLAGLTGETQYF

J gene: TRBJ2-1
clone size: -
V gene: TRBV6-5
CDR3 protein: CASSPFLAVTYNEQFF

J gene: TRBJ2-7
clone size: -
V gene: TRBV7-7
CDR3 protein: CASSPVGSYEQYF

J gene: TRBJ2-1
clone size: many
V gene: TRBV7-8
CDR3 protein: CASSLARTARAEDNEQFF

J gene: TRBJ1-6
clone size: -
V gene: TRBV9
CDR3 protein: CASTPGTENSPLHF

J gene: TRBJ2-7
clone size: many
V gene: TRBV28
CDR3 protein: CASKTTGDRTSDYEQYF

J gene: TRBJ2-3
clone size: -
V gene: TRBV28
CDR3 protein: CASSSPRGPTDTQYF

J gene: TRBJ2-7
clone size: medium-sized
V gene: TRBV20-1
CDR3 protein: CSAKTPIGRF

J gene: TRBJ2-5
clone size: -
V gene: TRBV7-6
CDR3 protein: CASSLMSQVQETQYF

J gene: TRBJ2-5
clone size: few
V gene: TRBV20-1
CDR3 protein: CSARSSGETYMKETQYF

J gene: TRBJ2-7
clone size: many
V gene: TRBV15
CDR3 protein: CATSRGLDSSYEQYF

J gene: TRBJ1-2
clone size: few
V gene: TRBV6-5
CDR3 protein: CASSTGNYGYTF

J gene: TRBJ1-1
clone size: many
V gene: TRBV18
CDR3 protein: CASSPGGNTEAFF

J gene: TRBJ2-2
clone size: -
V gene: TRBV6-2/TRBV6-3
CDR3 protein: CASSFAQNTGELFF

J gene: TRBJ2-3
clone size: few
V gene: TRBV28
CDR3 protein: CASSSPGTSGRTQYF

J gene: TRBJ1-1
clone size: -
V gene: TRBV27
CDR3 protein: CASSRRPSTGRNTEAFF

J gene: TRBJ2-7
clone size: many
V gene: TRBV6-4
CDR3 protein: CASSVSGEGPYEQYF

J gene: TRBJ2-7
clone size: -
V gene: TRBV5-4
CDR3 protein: CASSRPGQSYEQYF

J gene: TRBJ2-7
clone size: few
V gene: TRBV7-9
CDR3 protein: CASSGTVTYEQYF

J gene: TRBJ1-5
clone size: many
V gene: TRBV24-1
CDR3 protein: CATSGSGVGNQPQHF

J gene: TRBJ2-1
clone size: many
V gene: TRBV29-1
CDR3 protein: CSVDSPRLFF

J gene: TRBJ1-2
clone size: many
V gene: TRBV6-2/TRBV6-3
CDR3 protein: CASSQRVGTGVYGYTF

J gene: TRBJ2-5
clone size: few
V gene: TRBV7-9
CDR3 protein: CASSLPPASGRTKTQYF

J gene: TRBJ2-3
clone size: -
V gene: TRBV6-2/TRBV6-3
CDR3 protein: CASSEVTDTQYF

J gene: TRBJ2-5
clone size: -
V gene: TRBV18
CDR3 protein: CASSPGNGETQYF

J gene: TRBJ2-3
clone size: -
V gene: TRBV27
CDR3 protein: CASSSRLAGGPRDTQYF

J gene: TRBJ2-3
clone size: few
V gene: TRBV27
CDR3 protein: CASSFPGALTDTQYF

J gene: TRBJ2-3
clone size: few
V gene: TRBV4-1
CDR3 protein: CASSQGRMGEALTGTDTQYF

J gene: TRBJ2-1
clone size: -
V gene: TRBV9
CDR3 protein: CASSVGPLAQYNEQFF

J gene: TRBJ1-6
clone size: few
V gene: TRBV7-2
CDR3 protein: CASTRLGGASYNSPLHF

J gene: TRBJ2-7
clone size: few
V gene: TRBV5-1
CDR3 protein: CASSFDGTYEQYF